These T cell receptor beta chains were read from a single sample in a study of blood T cell repertoires in COVID-19. Produced via immunoSEQ multiplex PCR; TCRdb's table is partial and in-frame only. This table has fewer than 450,000 clones, about nine tenths appearing once. Sequencing was carried out using PBMCs or T cells enriched from blood (not recorded which). All receptors derive from a man younger than 35 who had recovered from COVID-19. Each CDR3 is given without its conserved first and last residue.

len	j_gene	v_gene	CDR3aa
10	TRBJ1-1	TRBV11-3	ASSLATGEAF
15	TRBJ2-6	TRBV5-6	ASGATKRRTGANVLT
12	TRBJ1-6	TRBV27	ASAGQGYNSPLH
6	TRBJ1-2	TRBV9	ASSHYT
14	TRBJ2-7	TRBV9	ASSAGGQGAPYEQY
12	TRBJ2-7	TRBV5-1	ASSDTPGSYEQY
11	TRBJ2-5	TRBV10-2	ASNKGVEETQY
10	TRBJ2-7	TRBV6-1	ASSESAYEQY
14	TRBJ1-2	TRBV25-1	ASSDKGTGRRGSYT
12	TRBJ1-2	TRBV29-1	SVEDWRVGYGYT
13	TRBJ2-2	TRBV5-1	ASSHLAGSVGELF
13	TRBJ1-1	TRBV5-6	ASSLGGLGPSFAF
11	TRBJ1-1	TRBV5-1	ASSLSQGAEAF
10	TRBJ1-5	TRBV2	ASSGGNQPQH
13	TRBJ1-5	TRBV6-6	ASTAGVYSNQPQH
12	TRBJ2-1	TRBV27	ASSLYNSYNEQF
14	TRBJ1-4	TRBV29-1	SVEDDPGQGGEKLF
12	TRBJ2-6	TRBV10-3	AIRVGPVANVLT
14	TRBJ2-3	TRBV19	ASSKRGPSSTDTQY
12	TRBJ1-3	TRBV10-3	AISDSSFGNTIY
12	TRBJ2-1	TRBV7-2	ASSLLAGGNEQF
15	TRBJ1-4	TRBV24-1	ATKPGSRTPTNEKLF